Detailed here is one T cell receptor (beta chain). Antigen specificity is unknown. The data belong to a study of Tregs in tolerant kidney transplant recipients. Study findings and constraints: The most relevant donor-specific Treg TCRbeta repertoire apparently came from expansion with activated donor B cells. Findings come from small patient numbers and require larger validation. Antigen-driven expansion was suggested because donor-specific Tregs expanded more than all Tregs in tolerant patients.

The nonmyeloablative bone marrow transplants came from related graft donors, with transient mixed chimerism. CD4+CD25+CD127- Tregs, CD4+CD25- non-Tregs, CD4 and CD8 cells were sorted. CDR3 size: 14 residues. Germline V CDR1 and CDR2: KGHSH, LQKENI. V shed 3 bases and J shed 3 bases, with 11 bases lying between them. Profiled with immunoSEQ multiplex PCR; TCRdb holds only in-frame clones, not every one. This sample yields tens of thousands of clones, of which 80% to 95% are seen a single time; roughly 1.7% belongs to the top ten. The V gene is TRBV18, the J gene TRBJ2-5; D perhaps matches TRBD2 (5 bases). Sequenced here: CD4+ T cells from blood (PBMCs), sampled 12 months after the transplant. This clonotype was obtained from a human patient who received a combined kidney and bone marrow transplant. Among the T cells, some may be from the graft donor. CDR3 region: CASSPTSGKETQYF. DNA for the CDR3: TGTGCCAGCTCACCTACTTCGGGAAAAGAGACCCAGTACTTC.